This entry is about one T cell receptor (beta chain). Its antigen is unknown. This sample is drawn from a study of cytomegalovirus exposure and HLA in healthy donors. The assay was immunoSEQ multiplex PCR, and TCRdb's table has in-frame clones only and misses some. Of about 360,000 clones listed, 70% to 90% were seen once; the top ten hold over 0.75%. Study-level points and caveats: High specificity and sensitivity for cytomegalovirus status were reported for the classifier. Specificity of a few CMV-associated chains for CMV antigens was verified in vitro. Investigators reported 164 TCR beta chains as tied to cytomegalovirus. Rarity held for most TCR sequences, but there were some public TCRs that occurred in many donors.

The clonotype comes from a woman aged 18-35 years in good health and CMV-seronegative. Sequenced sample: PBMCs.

The CDR3 loop reads CASSTSRFLQYF. Written as DNA, the CDR3 is TGTGCCAGCAGCACCTCGAGGTTCCTACAGTACTTC. The V and J genes are TRBV9 and TRBJ2-7, with D unresolved. The ends were cut back, 4 bases at V and 10 bases at J, with 15 bases in the middle. The CDR3 length is 12 residues. Per the germline V gene, CDR1 is SGDLS and CDR2 is YYNGEE.